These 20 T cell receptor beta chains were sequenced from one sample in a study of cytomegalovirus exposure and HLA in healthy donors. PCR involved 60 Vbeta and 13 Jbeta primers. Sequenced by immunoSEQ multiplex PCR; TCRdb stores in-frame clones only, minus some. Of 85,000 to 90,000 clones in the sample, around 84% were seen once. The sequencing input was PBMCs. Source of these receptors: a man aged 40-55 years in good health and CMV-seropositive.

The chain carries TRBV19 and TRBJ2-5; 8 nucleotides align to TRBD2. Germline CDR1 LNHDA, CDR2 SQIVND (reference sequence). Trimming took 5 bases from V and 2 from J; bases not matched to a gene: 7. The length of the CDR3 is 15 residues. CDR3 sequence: CASSSSGGRQETQYF. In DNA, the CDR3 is TGTGCCAGTAGTTCGAGCGGGGGCCGTCAAGAGACCCAGTACTTC.

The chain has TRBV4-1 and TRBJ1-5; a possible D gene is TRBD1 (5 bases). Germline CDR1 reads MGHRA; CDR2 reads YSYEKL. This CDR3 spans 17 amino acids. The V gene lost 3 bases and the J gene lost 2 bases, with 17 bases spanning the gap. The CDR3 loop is CASSQRSVTGGNQPQHF. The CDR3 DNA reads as TGCGCCAGCAGCCAGCGATCGGTGACGGGGGGCAATCAGCCCCAGCATTTT.

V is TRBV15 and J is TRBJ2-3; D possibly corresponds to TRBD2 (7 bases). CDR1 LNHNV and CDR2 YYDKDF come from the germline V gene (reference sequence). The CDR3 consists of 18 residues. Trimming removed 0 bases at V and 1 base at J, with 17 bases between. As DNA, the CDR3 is TGTGCCACCAGCAGAGATCTGGGGTTAGGGGGGGGCACAGATACGCAGTATTTT. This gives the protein CATSRDLGLGGGTDTQYF.

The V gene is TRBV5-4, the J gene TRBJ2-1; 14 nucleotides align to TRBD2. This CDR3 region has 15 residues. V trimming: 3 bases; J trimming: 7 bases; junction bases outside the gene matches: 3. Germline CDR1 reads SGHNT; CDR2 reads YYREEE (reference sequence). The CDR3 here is CASSSGTSGSNEQFF. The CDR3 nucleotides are TGTGCCAGCAGCTCCGGGACTAGCGGGAGTAATGAGCAGTTCTTC. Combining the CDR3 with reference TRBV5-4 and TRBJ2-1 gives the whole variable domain ETGVTQSPTHLIKTRGQQVTLRCSSQSGHNTVSWYQQALGQGPQFIFQYYREEENGRGNFPPRFSGLQFPNYSSELNVNALELDDSALYLCASSSGTSGSNEQFFGPGTRLTVL.

The CDR3 region is CASTVHQGPPPNTEAFF. The DNA for the CDR3 is TGTGCCAGCACCGTACACCAGGGGCCACCGCCGAACACTGAAGCTTTCTTT. The genes are TRBV7-9 and TRBJ1-1; D perhaps matches TRBD1 (6 bases). V was trimmed by 7 bases and J by 1 base, leaving 22 bases between them. Per germline, CDR1 SEHNR and CDR2 FQNEAQ (reference sequence). The CDR3 has 17 amino acids.

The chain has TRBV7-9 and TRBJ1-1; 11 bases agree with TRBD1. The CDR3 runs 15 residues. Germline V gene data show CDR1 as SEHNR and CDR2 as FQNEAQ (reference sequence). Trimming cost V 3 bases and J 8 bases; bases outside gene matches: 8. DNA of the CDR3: TGTGCCAGCAGCTTTCCTGGACAGGGGGCCAGGGAAGCTTTCTTT. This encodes CASSFPGQGAREAFF. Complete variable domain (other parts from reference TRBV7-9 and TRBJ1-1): DTGVSQNPRHKITKRGQNVTFRCDPISEHNRLYWYRQTLGQGPEFLTYFQNEAQLEKSRLLSDRFSAERPKGSFSTLEIQRTEQGDSAMYLCASSFPGQGAREAFFGQGTRLTVV.

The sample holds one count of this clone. CDR3: CASGGQGIRPQHF. The CDR3 DNA follows: TGTGCTAGTGGGGGACAGGGGATTCGGCCCCAGCATTTT. The chain recombines TRBV12-5 with TRBJ1-5; 10 bases line up with TRBD1. J gave up 9 bases and V 6 bases, and 5 bases lay outside the gene matches. This CDR3 has 13 amino acids. From germline, CDR1 is LGHNT and CDR2 FRNRAP.

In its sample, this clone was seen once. Written as DNA, the CDR3 is TGTGCCAGTAGTATTGCAGGGAACACCGGGGAGCTGTTTTTT. This translates into CASSIAGNTGELFF. This chain connects TRBV19 to TRBJ2-2; D gene uncertain. The germline CDR1 and CDR2 sequences are LNHDA and SQIVND (reference sequence). The CDR3 spans 14 residues. Trimming removed 3 bases at V and 1 base at J, with 6 bases between.

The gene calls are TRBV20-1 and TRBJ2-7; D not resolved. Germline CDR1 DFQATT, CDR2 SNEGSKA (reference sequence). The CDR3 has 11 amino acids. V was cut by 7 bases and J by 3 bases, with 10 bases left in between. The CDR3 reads CSVVRNYEQYF. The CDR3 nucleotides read TGCAGTGTGGTCAGGAACTACGAGCAGTACTTC.

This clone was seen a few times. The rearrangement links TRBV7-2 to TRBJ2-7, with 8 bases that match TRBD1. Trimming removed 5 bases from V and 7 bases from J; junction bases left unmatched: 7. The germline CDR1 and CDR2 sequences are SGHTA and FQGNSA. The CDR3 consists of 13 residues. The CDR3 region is CASSPTGEGEQYF. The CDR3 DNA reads TGTGCCAGCAGCCCGACAGGGGAAGGAGAGCAGTACTTC.

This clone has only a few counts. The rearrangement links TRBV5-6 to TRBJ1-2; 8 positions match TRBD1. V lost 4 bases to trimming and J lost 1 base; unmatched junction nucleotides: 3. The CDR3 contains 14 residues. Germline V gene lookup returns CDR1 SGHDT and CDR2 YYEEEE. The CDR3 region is CASSARGRNYGYTF. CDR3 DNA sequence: TGTGCCAGCAGCGCCAGGGGGCGTAACTATGGCTACACCTTC.

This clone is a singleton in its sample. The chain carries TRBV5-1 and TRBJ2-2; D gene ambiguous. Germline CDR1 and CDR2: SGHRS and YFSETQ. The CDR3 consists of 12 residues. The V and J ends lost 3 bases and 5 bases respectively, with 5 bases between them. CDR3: CASSSSTGELFF. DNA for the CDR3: TGCGCCAGCAGCTCTAGTACCGGGGAGCTGTTTTTT.

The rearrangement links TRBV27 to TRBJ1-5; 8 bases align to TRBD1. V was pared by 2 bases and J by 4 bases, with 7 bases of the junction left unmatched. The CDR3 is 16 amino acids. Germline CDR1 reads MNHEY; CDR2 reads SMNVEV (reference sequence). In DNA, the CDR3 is TGTGCCAGCAGTTTAAGGTCGGACAGGGAGAATCAGCCCCAGCATTTT. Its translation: CASSLRSDRENQPQHF.

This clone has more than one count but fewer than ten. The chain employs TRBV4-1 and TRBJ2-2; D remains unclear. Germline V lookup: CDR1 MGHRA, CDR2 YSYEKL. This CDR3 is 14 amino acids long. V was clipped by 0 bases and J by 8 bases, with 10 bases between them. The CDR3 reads CASSQDVAFGELFF. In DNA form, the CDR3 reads TGCGCCAGCAGCCAAGATGTCGCGTTTGGGGAGCTGTTTTTT.

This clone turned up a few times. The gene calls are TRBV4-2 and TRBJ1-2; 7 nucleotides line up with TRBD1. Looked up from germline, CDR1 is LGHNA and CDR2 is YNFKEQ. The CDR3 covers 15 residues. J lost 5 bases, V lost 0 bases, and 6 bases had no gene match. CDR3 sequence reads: CASSQEMVQGYGYTF. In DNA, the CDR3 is TGTGCCAGCAGCCAAGAAATGGTACAGGGGTATGGCTACACCTTC.

CDR3 in DNA: TGTGCCACCAGAGGTAGCGGGGGCACAGATACGCAGTATTTT. Residues: CATRGSGGTDTQYF. V is TRBV7-9 and J is TRBJ2-3; TRBD2 agrees at 8 bases. The V segment lost 10 bases and the J segment 1 base; nucleotides outside the gene matches: 7. CDR3 length equals 14 residues. CDR1 is SEHNR, CDR2 FQNEAQ, per germline (reference sequence).

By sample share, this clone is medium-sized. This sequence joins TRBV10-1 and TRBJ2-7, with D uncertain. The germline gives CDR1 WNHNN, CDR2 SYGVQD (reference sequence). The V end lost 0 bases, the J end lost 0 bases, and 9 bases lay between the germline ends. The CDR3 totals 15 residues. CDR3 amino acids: CASSESQSNSYEQYF. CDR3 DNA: TGCGCCAGCAGTGAGTCGCAGTCAAACTCCTACGAGCAGTACTTC.

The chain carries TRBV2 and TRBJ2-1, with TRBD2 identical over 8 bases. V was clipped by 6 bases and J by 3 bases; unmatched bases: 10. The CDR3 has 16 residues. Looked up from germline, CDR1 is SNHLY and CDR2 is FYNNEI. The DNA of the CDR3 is TGTGCCAGCAGGCCCTCGGGGGGGGCAGACTACAATGAGCAGTTCTTC. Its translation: CASRPSGGADYNEQFF.

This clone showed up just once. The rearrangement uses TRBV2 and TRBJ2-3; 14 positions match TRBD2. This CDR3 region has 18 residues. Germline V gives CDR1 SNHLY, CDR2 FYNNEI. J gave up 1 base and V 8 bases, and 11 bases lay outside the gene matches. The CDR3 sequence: CASFTRLAGGPRTDTQYF. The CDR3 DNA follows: TGTGCCAGCTTCACTCGACTAGCGGGGGGGCCCCGCACAGATACGCAGTATTTT. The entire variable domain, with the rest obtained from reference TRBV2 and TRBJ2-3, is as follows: EPEVTQTPSHQVTQMGQEVILRCVPISNHLYFYWYRQILGQKVEFLVSFYNNEISEKSEIFDDQFSVERPDGSNFTLKIRSTKLEDSAMYFCASFTRLAGGPRTDTQYFGPGTRLTVL.

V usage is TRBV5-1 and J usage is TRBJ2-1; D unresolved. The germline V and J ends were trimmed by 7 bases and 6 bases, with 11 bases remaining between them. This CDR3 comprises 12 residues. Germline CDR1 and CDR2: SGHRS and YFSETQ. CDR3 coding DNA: TGCGCCAGCGGAGATCCCCTCAATGAGCAGTTCTTC. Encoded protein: CASGDPLNEQFF.